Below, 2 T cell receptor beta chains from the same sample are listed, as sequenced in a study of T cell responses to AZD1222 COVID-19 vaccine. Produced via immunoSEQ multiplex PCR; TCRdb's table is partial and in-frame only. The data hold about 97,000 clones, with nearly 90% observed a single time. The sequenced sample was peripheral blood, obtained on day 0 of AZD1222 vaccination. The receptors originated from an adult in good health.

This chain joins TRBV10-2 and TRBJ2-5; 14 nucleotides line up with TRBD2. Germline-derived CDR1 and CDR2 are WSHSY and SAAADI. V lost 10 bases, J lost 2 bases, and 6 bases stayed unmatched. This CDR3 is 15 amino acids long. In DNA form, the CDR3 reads TGCGCCACCTCAAGGACTAGCGGGGGGCAAGAGACCCAGTACTTC. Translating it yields CATSRTSGGQETQYF.

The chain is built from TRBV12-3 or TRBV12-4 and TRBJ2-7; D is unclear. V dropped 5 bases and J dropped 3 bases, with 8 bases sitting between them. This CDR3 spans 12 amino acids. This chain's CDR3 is CASSPQHYEQYF. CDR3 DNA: TGTGCCAGCAGTCCACAGCACTACGAGCAGTACTTC.